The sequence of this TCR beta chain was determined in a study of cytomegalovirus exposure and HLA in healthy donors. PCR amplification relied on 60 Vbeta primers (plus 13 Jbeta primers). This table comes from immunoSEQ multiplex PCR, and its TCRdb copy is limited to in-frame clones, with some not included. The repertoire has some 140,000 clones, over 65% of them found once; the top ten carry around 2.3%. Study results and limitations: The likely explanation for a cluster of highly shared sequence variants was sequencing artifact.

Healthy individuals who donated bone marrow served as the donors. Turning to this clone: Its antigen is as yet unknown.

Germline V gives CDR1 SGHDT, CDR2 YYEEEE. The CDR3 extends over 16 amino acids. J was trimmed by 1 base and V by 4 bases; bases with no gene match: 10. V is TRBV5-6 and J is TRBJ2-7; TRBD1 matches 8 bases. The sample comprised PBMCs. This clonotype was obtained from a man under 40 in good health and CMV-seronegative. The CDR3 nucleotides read TGTGCCAGCAGCCCCCTAGGACAGGGAGATTCCTACGAGCAGTACTTC. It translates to CASSPLGQGDSYEQYF.